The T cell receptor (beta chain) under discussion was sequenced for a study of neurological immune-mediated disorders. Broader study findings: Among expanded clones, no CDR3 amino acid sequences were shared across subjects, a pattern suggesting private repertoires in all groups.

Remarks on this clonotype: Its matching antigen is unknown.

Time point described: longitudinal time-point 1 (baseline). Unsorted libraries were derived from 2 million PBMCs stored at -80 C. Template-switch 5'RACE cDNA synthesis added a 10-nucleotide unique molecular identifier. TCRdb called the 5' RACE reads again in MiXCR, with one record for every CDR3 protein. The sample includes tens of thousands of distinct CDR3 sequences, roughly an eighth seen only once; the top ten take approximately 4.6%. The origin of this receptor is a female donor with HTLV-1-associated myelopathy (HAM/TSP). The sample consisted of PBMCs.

Here the CDR3 reads CSIPDPRCVHEQYF. For the CDR3, the DNA is TGCAGCATTCCTGACCCCCGGTGCGTACACGAGCAGTACTTC. The chain links TRBV29-1 to TRBJ2-7, with D uncertain. The CDR3 runs 14 residues. CDR1 and CDR2 (germline): SQVTM, ANQGSEA. V was clipped by 8 bases and J by 5 bases, with 22 bases between them.